The 18 T cell receptor beta chains reported below all come from one sample, sequenced in a study of blood T cell repertoires in COVID-19. Sequencing was performed with immunoSEQ multiplex PCR; in TCRdb, only in-frame clones are kept and a portion is missing. This sample has fewer than 250,000 clones, with around 90% found just once. Sequencing was carried out using PBMCs or T cells enriched from blood (not recorded which). The receptors stem from a young man who had been exposed to COVID-19.

V is TRBV3-1 (or the pseudogene TRBV3-2) and J is TRBJ2-5; a weak D match, TRBD1 (6 bases). Trimming stripped 4 bases from V and 4 bases from J, with 13 bases between. Germline V gene lookup returns CDR1 LGHDT and CDR2 YNNKEL (reference sequence). The CDR3 runs to 14 residues. For the CDR3, the DNA is TGTGCCAGCAGCCCCGACAGGAGCCGAGAGACCCAGTACTTC. It codes for CASSPDRSRETQYF.

The rearrangement links TRBV5-1 to TRBJ1-4; TRBD1 is a possible D gene (6 bases). Looked up from germline, CDR1 is SGHRS and CDR2 is YFSETQ. This CDR3 contains 14 residues. V lost 2 bases and J lost 8, with 13 bases in between. CDR3 loop: CASSFGGLGEKLFF. The CDR3 DNA reads as TGCGCCAGCAGCTTCGGGGGGCTTGGGGAAAAACTGTTTTTT.

V gene TRBV6-5 combines with J gene TRBJ1-2; TRBD1 might be the D (5 bases). The V and J ends lost 3 bases and 5 bases respectively, with 19 bases between them. From germline, CDR1 is MNHEY and CDR2 SVGAGI. The CDR3 has 16 amino acids. The CDR3 DNA sequence: TGTGCCAGCAGTTATGGGACCCAATTTGCGGGGTATGGCTACACCTTC. The encoded protein is CASSYGTQFAGYGYTF.

The rearrangement uses TRBV30 and TRBJ1-3, with 8 positions matching TRBD1. J lost 2 bases, V lost 2 bases, and 2 bases had no gene match. This CDR3 comprises 14 residues. Germline-derived CDR1 and CDR2 are GTSNPN and SVGIG (reference sequence). The CDR3 coding sequence is TGTGCCTGGAGTCCCAGGGGGCCTGGAAACACCATATATTTT. It is translated as CAWSPRGPGNTIYF.

The chain has TRBV13 and TRBJ2-1; tentative D call: TRBD2 (7 bases). In germline, CDR1 is PRHDT, CDR2 FYEKMQ (reference sequence). The CDR3 loop spans 15 amino acids. V was pared by 8 bases and J by 5 bases, with 19 bases between. For the CDR3, the DNA is TGTGCCAGCCGGCCGTCGGGGGGCCTCGACAATGAGCAGTTCTTC. It encodes CASRPSGGLDNEQFF.

V usage is TRBV9 and J usage is TRBJ2-7, with 8 bases that match TRBD1. Unmatched junction bases numbered 14, after V lost 2 bases and J lost 4 bases. Germline CDR1 is SGDLS and CDR2 is YYNGEE. The CDR3 has 17 amino acids. The CDR3 reads CASSVGTGTLTTYEQYF. The CDR3 DNA reads as TGTGCCAGCAGCGTTGGGACAGGAACTTTGACGACGTACGAGCAGTACTTC. Looking up the rest from reference TRBV9 and TRBJ2-7 gives the full variable domain: DSGVTQTPKHLITATGQRVTLRCSPRSGDLSVYWYQQSLDQGLQFLIQYYNGEERAKGNILERFSAQQFPDLHSELNLSSLELGDSALYFCASSVGTGTLTTYEQYFGPGTRLTVT.

The genes are TRBV30 and TRBJ1-5; possible D gene TRBD1, 6 bases. The CDR3 consists of 14 residues. Germline loops: CDR1 GTSNPN, CDR2 SVGIG (reference sequence). With 3 bases removed from V and 6 bases from J, the gap between germline ends came to 15 bases. CDR3 coding DNA: TGTGCCTGGAGAGGGATTGCAGGGGCTCAGCCCCAGCATTTT. This codes for CAWRGIAGAQPQHF.

This clone was counted a few times. The V call is TRBV12-3 or TRBV12-4, the J call TRBJ2-1; tentatively, D is TRBD2 (5 bases). Trimming took 7 bases from V and 2 from J, leaving 9 bases between them. CDR3 length equals 13 residues. This CDR3 reads CASTTRAYNEQFF. The CDR3 DNA sequence: TGTGCCAGCACTACTAGGGCCTACAATGAGCAGTTCTTC.

J is TRBJ1-3 and V is TRBV7-9; the match to TRBD1 covers 8 bases. The CDR3 runs to 16 residues. Germline values: CDR1 SEHNR, CDR2 FQNEAQ (reference sequence). Trimming at V came to 4 bases and at J to 0 bases, leaving 5 bases not matched to a gene. As DNA, the CDR3 is TGTGCCAGCAGCTGCGGACAGGGCCCCTCTGGAAACACCATATATTTT. Translation: CASSCGQGPSGNTIYF.

V gene TRBV4-1 combines with J gene TRBJ1-1; unclear D gene. This CDR3 has 14 amino acids. Trimming took off 0 bases at V and 10 bases at J, with 15 bases between the two ends. The germline gives CDR1 MGHRA, CDR2 YSYEKL. The CDR3 DNA reads as TGCGCCAGCAGCCAAGAGGGTACTGTTGCGGGAGCTTTCTTT. Protein product: CASSQEGTVAGAFF.

The rearrangement links TRBV24-1 to TRBJ2-3; 7 bases align to TRBD1. CDR1 KGHDR and CDR2 SFDVKD come from the germline V gene. The CDR3 runs 14 residues. V lost 4 bases, J lost 4 bases, and 4 bases stayed unmatched. The chain's CDR3 is CATSDPDRADTQYF. In nucleotides, the CDR3 is TGTGCCACCAGTGACCCTGACAGGGCAGATACGCAGTATTTT.

The chain uses TRBV14 and TRBJ2-1, with 7 bases lining up with TRBD2. V dropped 0 bases and J dropped 3; count of bases not matched to a gene: 8. The CDR3 spans 17 residues. The germline V gene has CDR1 SGHDN and CDR2 FVKESK. In nucleotides, the CDR3 is TGTGCCAGCAGCCAAGATCGAAAGCTAGCGGTCTACAATGAGCAGTTCTTC. Protein sequence: CASSQDRKLAVYNEQFF.

The chain employs TRBV3-1 (or the pseudogene TRBV3-2) and TRBJ2-1; the D is unclear. Germline V gene lookup returns CDR1 LGHDT and CDR2 YNNKEL (reference sequence). Trimming removed 0 bases from V and 3 bases from J, with 15 bases in between. This CDR3 has 17 residues. The CDR3: CASSQDGTGGLYNEQFF. The CDR3 DNA follows: TGTGCCAGCAGCCAAGATGGAACCGGCGGCCTCTACAATGAGCAGTTCTTC.

The J gene is TRBJ2-3, the V gene TRBV19, with D possibly matching TRBD2 (5 bases). The length of the CDR3 is 14 residues. The ends were cut back, 6 bases at V and 6 bases at J, with 16 bases in the middle. Germline lookup yields CDR1 LNHDA and CDR2 SQIVND (reference sequence). The CDR3 region is CASSVFSGSDTQYF. For the CDR3, the DNA is TGTGCCAGTAGCGTTTTCAGCGGATCCGATACGCAGTATTTT.

The CDR3 loop reads CASSEVSGQRYEQYF. CDR3 nucleotide sequence: TGTGCCAGCAGTGAAGTCTCCGGACAGAGATACGAGCAGTACTTC. V is TRBV2 and J is TRBJ2-7; TRBD1 might be the D (6 bases). Germline CDR1 and CDR2: SNHLY and FYNNEI. Deletions cut 1 base from V and 4 bases from J, with 14 bases between. The CDR3 extends over 15 amino acids.

This chain links TRBV9 with TRBJ2-2, with TRBD2 identical over 15 bases. The CDR3 totals 18 residues. V shed 1 base, J shed 1 base, and the junction held 2 bases outside the gene matches. The germline CDR1 and CDR2 sequences are SGDLS and YYNGEE. The CDR3 sequence is CASSVRGLAGGNTGELFF. In DNA form, the CDR3 reads TGTGCCAGCAGCGTAAGGGGACTAGCGGGGGGGAACACCGGGGAGCTGTTTTTT.

The chain couples TRBV11-3 to TRBJ2-5; D is possibly TRBD2 (6 bases). The V and J ends lost 5 bases and 3 bases respectively, with 16 bases between them. This CDR3 region has 15 residues. Germline V gene data show CDR1 as SGHNT and CDR2 as YENEEA. The CDR3 DNA reads TGTGCCAGCAGCGAGGGACTCGACCACGAAGAGACCCAGTACTTC. This gives the protein CASSEGLDHEETQYF. Complete variable domain (other parts from reference TRBV11-3 and TRBJ2-5): EAGVVQSPRYKIIEKKQPVAFWCNPISGHNTLYWYLQNLGQGPELLIRYENEEAVDDSQLPKDRFSAERLKGVDSTLKIQPAELGDSAVYLCASSEGLDHEETQYFGPGTRLLVL.

The chain couples TRBV12-5 to TRBJ2-1; 7 bases are shared with TRBD1. V dropped 5 bases and J dropped 2; count of bases not matched to a gene: 9. This CDR3 spans 16 amino acids. Germline CDR1 and CDR2: LGHNT and FRNRAP. This CDR3 is CASGPRDRGTYNEQFF. CDR3 DNA: TGTGCTAGTGGTCCCAGGGACAGAGGAACCTACAATGAGCAGTTCTTC.